Following are 24 T cell receptor beta chains from one sample sequenced in a study of tumor and adjacent non-tumor tissue in lung cancer. Three rounds of nested PCR, following a modified ARM-PCR protocol, produced the TCRbeta library. TCRdb re-called the multiplex PCR reads with MiXCR, one entry per CDR3 protein. There are some 90,000 distinct CDR3 sequences in the sample; about three fifths occur only once, and roughly 14% lies in the top ten. No cell sorting was done before RNA was extracted from the tissue. The sample was lung tumor tissue. These receptors all stem from a man in his sixties or seventies with non-small cell lung cancer.

The sample holds many counts of this clonotype. The chain carries TRBV5-1 and TRBJ2-5; 9 positions match TRBD2. Germline V gene sequence: CDR1 SGHRS, CDR2 YFSETQ. This CDR3 spans 15 amino acids. Unmatched junction bases numbered 5, after V lost 0 bases and J lost 5 bases. Here the CDR3 reads CASSLEGGGAETQYF. As DNA, the CDR3 is TGCGCCAGCAGCTTGGAAGGCGGGGGGGCCGAGACCCAGTACTTC.

This clonotype appeared a few times. The chain employs TRBV11-2 and TRBJ2-7, with 11 positions matching TRBD1. The CDR3 is 15 amino acids. The germline V gene has CDR1 SGHAT and CDR2 FQNNGV. Trimming took 9 bases from V and 4 from J; bases not matched to a gene: 11. The CDR3 region is CASISGTGGIYEQYF. In DNA, the CDR3 is TGTGCCAGTATCTCCGGGACAGGGGGAATTTACGAGCAGTACTTC.

The rearrangement uses TRBV6-5 and TRBJ2-7; no clear D gene. With 9 bases removed from V and 3 bases from J, the gap between germline ends came to 15 bases. Germline V gene lookup returns CDR1 MNHEY and CDR2 SVGAGI. The CDR3 runs to 13 residues. Here the CDR3 reads CASRQRNSYEQYF. The CDR3 DNA is TGTGCCAGTAGGCAACGGAATAGCTACGAGCAGTACTTC.

The chain joins TRBV6-1 to TRBJ2-7; D call uncertain. The length of the CDR3 is 14 residues. CDR1 and CDR2 from the germline V gene are MNHNS and SASEGT. The CDR3 bases are TGTACCTGCAGTGCGGATACAGTCTGGTTCGAGCAGTACTTC. It specifies CTCSADTVWFEQYF.

The chain has TRBV4-1 and TRBJ2-1; D may be TRBD1 (5 bases). V was cut by 4 bases and J by 15 bases, with 25 bases left in between. This CDR3 is 15 amino acids long. The germline gives CDR1 MGHRA, CDR2 YSYEKL. CDR3 DNA: TGCGCCAGCAGCCGAAACAGGTTAACAAGCAATAAGCTGTTCTTC. Translating it yields CASSRNRLTSNKLFF.

A word on this clonotype: Compared with germline, one end of the junction differs, possibly owing to a read error. The genes are TRBV6-6 and TRBJ1-2; 7 positions agree with TRBD1. This CDR3 comprises 14 residues. In germline, CDR1 is MNHNY, CDR2 SVGAGI (reference sequence). The CDR3 DNA follows: TGTGCCAGCAGTGCACTCGCAGGGGGAGCGCAGTGCGCCTTC. The encoded protein is CASSALAGGAQCAF.

Only one count was recorded for this clonotype. At one end, the junction sequence differs from germline, possibly due to a read error. The genes are TRBV11-2 and TRBJ2-7, with D unclear. Germline V CDR1 and CDR2: SGHAT, FQNNGV. CDR3 length equals 13 residues. CDR3 bases: TGTGCCAGCAGCTCAGATCCAGTGTACGAGCAGTATTTC. This sequence encodes CASSSDPVYEQYF.

Comment on this clonotype: One end of the junction does not line up with germline, which may come from a read error. This chain uses TRBV5-5 with TRBJ1-4, with D perhaps matching TRBD1 (6 bases). Germline V gene sequence: CDR1 SGHKS, CDR2 YYEKEE (reference sequence). The CDR3 loop spans 19 amino acids. The DNA of the CDR3 is TGTGCCAGCAACTTGGTCAGGACAAGGGGGAGGGCAACTAATGAAAAACTGTTTTTT. Translating it yields CASNLVRTRGRATNEKLFF.

A note on this clonotype: This likely comes from a read error, as the CDR3 has no conserved phenylalanine or tryptophan at its end. The chain links TRBV6-5 to TRBJ2-2; TRBD1 is a possible D gene (6 bases). CDR3 length equals 17 residues. From germline, CDR1 is MNHEY and CDR2 SVGAGI. CDR3 residues: CAGRSGIPTGLTGELFY. CDR3 bases: TGTGCCGGCAGAAGTGGGATCCCGACAGGTCTGACCGGGGAGCTGTTTTAT.

Remarks on this clonotype: Germline is not matched at one junction end, which may reflect a read error. The chain carries TRBV29-1 and TRBJ1-2; a weak D match, TRBD1 (6 bases). Germline V gene data show CDR1 as SQVTM and CDR2 as ANQGSEA. The CDR3 is made up of 11 amino acids. The CDR3 sequence is CSVTGSYSYTF. The CDR3 DNA is TGCAGCGTTACAGGGAGCTATAGCTACACCTTC.

The table lists this clonotype with a count of one. The CDR3 ends on some other residue instead of the conserved phenylalanine or tryptophan, so this is likely a read error. The DNA is left out, because the CDR3 cannot be placed on it with certainty; the CDR3 is given as TCRdb lists it. The chain uses TRBV6-5 and TRBJ2-6. Germline V gives CDR1 MNHEY, CDR2 SVGAGI. The CDR3 spans 16 amino acids, including both terminal residues. The CDR3 spells CASSYLAGSGANVLIL.

The rearrangement links TRBV11-1 to TRBJ2-1; 9 bases agree with TRBD2. Trimming took 1 base from V and 7 from J; bases not matched to a gene: 8. The CDR3 spans 16 residues. From germline, CDR1 is SGHAT and CDR2 FQDESV (reference sequence). For the CDR3, the DNA is TGTGCCAGCAGCTTAGGGGCTAGCGGGACTACGAATGAGCAGTTCTTC. This translates into CASSLGASGTTNEQFF.

The chain recombines TRBV11-2 with TRBJ1-2; D remains ambiguous. Trimming left V 7 bases short and J 10 bases short, with 16 bases between. The V gene's germline CDR1 is SGHAT and CDR2 FQNNGV. The length of the CDR3 is 12 residues. The DNA for the CDR3 is TGTGCCAGCACCGTCCAAGGTAGCATCTACACCTTC. Its protein is CASTVQGSIYTF. Drawing the rest from reference TRBV11-2 and TRBJ1-2, the complete variable domain is EAGVAQSPRYKIIEKRQSVAFWCNPISGHATLYWYQQILGQGPKLLIQFQNNGVVDDSQLPKDRFSAERLKGVDSTLKIQPAKLEDSAVYLCASTVQGSIYTFGSGTRLTVV.

With respect to this clonotype: The conserved phenylalanine or tryptophan normally closing the CDR3 is absent here, so this likely arose from a read error. The V call is TRBV11-2, the J call TRBJ2-1, with D possibly matching TRBD2 (6 bases). CDR3 length: 16 amino acids. Germline values: CDR1 SGHAT, CDR2 FQNNGV. V was shortened by 3 bases and J by 8 bases, with 20 bases between the two germline ends. The CDR3 DNA is TGTGCCAGCAGCTTCGGGAGAGCACCCATAATGGATGAGCAGTTCTTA. Translation: CASSFGRAPIMDEQFL.

Worth noting for this clonotype: A much larger clone lies a single base off, so this may be a read error. This chain connects TRBV30 to TRBJ2-7; D is perhaps TRBD1 (5 bases). Germline-derived CDR1 and CDR2 are GTSNPN and SVGIG (reference sequence). This CDR3 is 13 amino acids long. The CDR3 DNA is TGTGCCTGGAGTGTTCGCAGGGCCTACGTGCAGTACTTC. Amino acids: CAWSVRRAYVQYF.

The gene calls are TRBV29-1 and TRBJ2-7, with D perhaps being TRBD1 or TRBD2 (6 bases each). CDR3 size: 16 residues. Looked up from germline, CDR1 is SQVTM and CDR2 is ANQGSEA. The V and J ends lost 0 bases and 0 bases respectively, with 15 bases between them. CDR3 sequence (DNA): TGCAGCGTTGAAGAGGGGACGGGGGCAATCTCCTACGAGCAGTACTTC. The encoded protein is CSVEEGTGAISYEQYF.

This clonotype appeared a few times. The rearrangement joins TRBV2 to TRBJ1-5; 8 bases align to TRBD1. CDR3 size: 15 residues. Looked up from germline, CDR1 is SNHLY and CDR2 is FYNNEI. The junction had 7 bases not matched to a gene; V was cut back by 6 bases and J by 3 bases. Written as DNA, the CDR3 is TGTGCCAGCAGGGTCGGGACAGGAACCAATCAGCCCCAGCATTTT. It yields the protein CASRVGTGTNQPQHF.

About this clonotype: The junction departs from germline at one end; a sequencing error may be responsible. The rearrangement joins TRBV20-1 to TRBJ2-7, with D perhaps matching TRBD2 (6 bases). The germline CDR1 and CDR2 sequences are DFQATT and SNEGSKA (reference sequence). CDR3 length: 14 amino acids. In DNA, the CDR3 is TGCAGTGCCATCAAAAGGGACTTCTCCTATGAGCAGTACTTC. Protein product: CSAIKRDFSYEQYF.

Points on this clonotype: The germline gene is not matched at one end of the junction; a read error may be the cause. CDR3 sequence: CASSLRGGPYNPPLHF. Written as DNA, the CDR3 is TGTGCCAGCAGCTTAAGGGGGGGCCCTTATAATCCACCCCTCCACTTT. The chain couples TRBV11-2 to TRBJ1-6; a possible D gene is TRBD1 (6 bases). This CDR3 region has 16 residues. Per the germline V gene, CDR1 is SGHAT and CDR2 is FQNNGV.

This clonotype was counted a few times. A much larger clonotype is one base distant, so this may be a read error. V gene TRBV12-3 or TRBV12-4 combines with J gene TRBJ2-7; D tentatively fits TRBD1 or TRBD2 (5 bases each). The CDR3 totals 12 residues. The CDR3 nucleotides are TGTGCCAGCTGTTTAAGTCCCTGGGACCAGTACTTC. It is translated as CASCLSPWDQYF.

As to this clonotype: A much more abundant neighbour one base away suggests this may be a read error. The genes are TRBV28 and TRBJ2-6; D is possibly TRBD1 (5 bases). This CDR3 is 16 amino acids long. Looked up from germline, CDR1 is MDHEN and CDR2 is SYDVKM. CDR3 loop: CASSPPGLSGANVLNF. The CDR3 DNA reads TGTGCCAGCAGTCCGCCTGGTCTCTCTGGGGCCAACGTCCTGAATTTC.

This clonotype was counted once. The junction and the germline gene differ at one end; a read error may be behind it. The rearrangement links TRBV10-3 to TRBJ2-5; D unclear. The CDR3 has 12 amino acids. CDR1 ENHRY and CDR2 SYGVKD come from the germline V gene. The CDR3 DNA reads as TGTGGCACCATGCATACCCAAGAGACCCAATACTTC. Amino acids: CGTMHTQETQYF.

A note on this clonotype: The junction and the germline gene differ at one end; a read error may be behind it. This sequence joins TRBV12-3 or TRBV12-4 and TRBJ2-7, with TRBD1 identical over 7 bases. This CDR3 is 13 amino acids long. DNA of the CDR3: TGTGCCAGCAGTTTGAGGCAGGGGGACAAGCAGTACTTT. Its protein is CASSLRQGDKQYF.

This clonotype was observed a handful of times. Germline and junction disagree at one end, which may indicate a read error. The rearrangement joins TRBV4-1 to TRBJ1-2, with TRBD1 matching over 9 bases. Germline V gene sequence: CDR1 MGHRA, CDR2 YSYEKL. The CDR3 runs 14 residues. CDR3: CTSSRDRASPGYTF. CDR3 nucleotides: TGCACCAGCAGCCGGGACAGGGCGAGCCCTGGCTACACCTTC.